This TCR beta chain comes out of a study of cytomegalovirus exposure and HLA in healthy donors. The study's findings and limits: The authors reported that TCR beta sequences could predict HLA-A and HLA-B alleles. These predictions were accurate for most subjects in the first cohort. V- and J-gene trimming in TCR beta was tied to a missense DCLRE1C variant by an analysis performed later.

The PCR had 60 Vbeta and 13 Jbeta primers. The table came from immunoSEQ multiplex PCR; TCRdb's copy has only in-frame clones and leaves some out. The sample records some 160,000 clones, around three quarters being singletons. The CDR3 extends over 15 amino acids. Germline V gene lookup returns CDR1 SGHRS and CDR2 YFSETQ. Trimming took 2 bases from V and 2 from J; bases not matched to a gene: 6. About this clone: Its antigen remains unknown.

This sequence joins TRBV5-1 and TRBJ2-7, with 8 bases aligning to TRBD1. This receptor was taken from a man aged 40-49 years in good health and CMV-seronegative. Sequenced sample: PBMCs. CDR3 DNA sequence: TGCGCCAGCAGCTTTGAGGGGACAGGACCCTACGAGCAGTACTTC. It codes for CASSFEGTGPYEQYF. The full variable domain, completed using reference TRBV5-1 and TRBJ2-7, is KAGVTQTPRYLIKTRGQQVTLSCSPISGHRSVSWYQQTPGQGLQFLFEYFSETQRNKGNFPGRFSGRQFSNSRSEMNVSTLELGDSALYLCASSFEGTGPYEQYFGPGTRLTVT.